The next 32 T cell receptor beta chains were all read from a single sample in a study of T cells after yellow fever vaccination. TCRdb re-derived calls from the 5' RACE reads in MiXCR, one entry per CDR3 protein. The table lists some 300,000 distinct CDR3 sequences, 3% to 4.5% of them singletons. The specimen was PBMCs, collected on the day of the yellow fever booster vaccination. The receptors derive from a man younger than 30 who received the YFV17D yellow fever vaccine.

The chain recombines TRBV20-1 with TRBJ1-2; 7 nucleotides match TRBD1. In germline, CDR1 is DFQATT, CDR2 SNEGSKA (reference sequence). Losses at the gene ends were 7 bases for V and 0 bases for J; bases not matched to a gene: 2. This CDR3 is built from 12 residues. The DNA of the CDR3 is TGCAGTGGGGACAGCCCTAACTATGGCTACACCTTC. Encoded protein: CSGDSPNYGYTF.

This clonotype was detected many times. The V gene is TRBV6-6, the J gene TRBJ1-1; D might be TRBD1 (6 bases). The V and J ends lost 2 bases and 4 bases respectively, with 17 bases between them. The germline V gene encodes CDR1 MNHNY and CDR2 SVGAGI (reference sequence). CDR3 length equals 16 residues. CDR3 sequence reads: CASSYPVGGATTEAFF. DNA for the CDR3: TGTGCCAGCAGTTACCCGGTTGGGGGGGCCACCACTGAAGCTTTCTTT.

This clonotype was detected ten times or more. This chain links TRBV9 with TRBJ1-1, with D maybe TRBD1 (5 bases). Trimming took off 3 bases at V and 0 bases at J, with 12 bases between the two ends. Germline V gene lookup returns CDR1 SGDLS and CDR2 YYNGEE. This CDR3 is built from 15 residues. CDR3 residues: CASSERWGMNTEAFF. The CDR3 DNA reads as TGTGCCAGCAGCGAGAGGTGGGGGATGAACACTGAAGCTTTCTTT.

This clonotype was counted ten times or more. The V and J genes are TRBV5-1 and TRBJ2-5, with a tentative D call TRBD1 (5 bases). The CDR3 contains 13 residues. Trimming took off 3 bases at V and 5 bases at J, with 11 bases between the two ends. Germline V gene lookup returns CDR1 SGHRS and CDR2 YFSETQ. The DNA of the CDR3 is TGCGCCAGCAGCTCAGGACAAAGCGAGACCCAGTACTTC. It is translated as CASSSGQSETQYF.

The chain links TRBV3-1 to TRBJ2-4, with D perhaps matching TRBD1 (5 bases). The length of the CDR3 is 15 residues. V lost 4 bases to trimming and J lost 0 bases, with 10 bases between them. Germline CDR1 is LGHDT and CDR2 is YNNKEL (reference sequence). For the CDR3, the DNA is TGTGCCAGCAGCCGCGACAGAGTAGCCAAAAACATTCAGTACTTC. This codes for CASSRDRVAKNIQYF.

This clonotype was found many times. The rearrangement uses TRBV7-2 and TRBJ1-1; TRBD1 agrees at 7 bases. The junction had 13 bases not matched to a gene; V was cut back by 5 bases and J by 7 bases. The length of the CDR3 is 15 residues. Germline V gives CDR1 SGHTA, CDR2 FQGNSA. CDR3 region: CASSDPNTGADEAFF. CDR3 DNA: TGTGCCAGCAGCGACCCTAACACAGGGGCTGATGAAGCTTTCTTT.

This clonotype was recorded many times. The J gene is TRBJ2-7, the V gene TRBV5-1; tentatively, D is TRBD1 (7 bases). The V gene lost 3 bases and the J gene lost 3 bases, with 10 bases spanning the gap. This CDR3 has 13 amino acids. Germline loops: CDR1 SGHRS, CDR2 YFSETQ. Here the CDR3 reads CASSWQGGYEQYV. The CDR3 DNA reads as TGCGCCAGCAGCTGGCAGGGGGGCTACGAGCAGTACGTC.

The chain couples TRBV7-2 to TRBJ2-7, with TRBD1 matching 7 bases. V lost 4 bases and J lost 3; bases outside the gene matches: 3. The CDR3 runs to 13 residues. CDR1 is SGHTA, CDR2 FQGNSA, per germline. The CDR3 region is CASSSDRVYEQYF. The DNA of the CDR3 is TGTGCCAGCAGCTCCGACAGGGTCTACGAGCAGTACTTC.

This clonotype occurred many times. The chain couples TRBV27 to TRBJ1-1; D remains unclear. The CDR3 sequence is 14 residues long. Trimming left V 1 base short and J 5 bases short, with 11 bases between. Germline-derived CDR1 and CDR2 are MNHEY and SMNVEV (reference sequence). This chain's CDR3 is CASSLYGSETEAFF. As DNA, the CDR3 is TGTGCCAGCAGTTTATATGGGTCCGAGACTGAAGCTTTCTTT.

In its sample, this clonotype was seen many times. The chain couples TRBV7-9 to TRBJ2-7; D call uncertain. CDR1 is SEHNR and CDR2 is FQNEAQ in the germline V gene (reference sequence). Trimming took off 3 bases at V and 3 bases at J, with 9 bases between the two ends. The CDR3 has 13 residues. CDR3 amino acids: CASSLINSYEQYV. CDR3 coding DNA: TGTGCCAGCAGCTTGATAAACAGCTACGAGCAGTACGTC.

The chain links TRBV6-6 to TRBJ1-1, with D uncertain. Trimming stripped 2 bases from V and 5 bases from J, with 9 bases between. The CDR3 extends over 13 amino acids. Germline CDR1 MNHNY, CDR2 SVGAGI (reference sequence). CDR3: CASSYDKWTEAFF. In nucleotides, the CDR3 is TGTGCCAGCAGTTACGATAAATGGACTGAAGCTTTCTTT.

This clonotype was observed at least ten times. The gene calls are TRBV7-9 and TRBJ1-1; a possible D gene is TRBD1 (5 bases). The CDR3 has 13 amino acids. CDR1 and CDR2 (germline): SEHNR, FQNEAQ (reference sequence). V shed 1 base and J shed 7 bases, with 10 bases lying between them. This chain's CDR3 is CASSLGSGREAFF. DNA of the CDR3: TGTGCCAGCAGCTTAGGGTCGGGACGTGAAGCTTTCTTT.

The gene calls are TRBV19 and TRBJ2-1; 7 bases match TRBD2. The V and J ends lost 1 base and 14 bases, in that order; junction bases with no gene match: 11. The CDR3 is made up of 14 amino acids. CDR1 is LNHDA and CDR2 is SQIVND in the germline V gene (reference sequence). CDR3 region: CASSIGGGLGDEFF. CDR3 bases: TGTGCCAGTAGTATAGGGGGGGGACTGGGCGATGAGTTCTTC.

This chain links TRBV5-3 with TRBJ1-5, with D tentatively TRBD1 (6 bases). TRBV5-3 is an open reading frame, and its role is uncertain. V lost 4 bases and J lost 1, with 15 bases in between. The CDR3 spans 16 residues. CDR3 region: CARSPHVGGSNQPQHF. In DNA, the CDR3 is TGTGCCAGAAGCCCCCATGTAGGGGGAAGCAATCAGCCCCAGCATTTT.

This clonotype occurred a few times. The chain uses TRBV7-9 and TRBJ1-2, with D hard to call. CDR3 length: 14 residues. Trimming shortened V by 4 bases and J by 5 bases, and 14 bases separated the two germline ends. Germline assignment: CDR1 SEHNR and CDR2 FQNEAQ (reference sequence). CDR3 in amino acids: CASSSAWGGYGYTF. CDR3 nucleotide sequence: TGTGCCAGCAGCTCGGCGTGGGGAGGGTATGGCTACACCTTC.

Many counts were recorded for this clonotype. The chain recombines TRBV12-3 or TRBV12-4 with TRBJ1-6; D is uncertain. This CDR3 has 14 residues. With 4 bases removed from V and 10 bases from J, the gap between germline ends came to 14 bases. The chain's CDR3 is CASSWTDSFSPLHF. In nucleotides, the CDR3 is TGTGCCAGCAGTTGGACGGATTCCTTCTCACCCCTCCACTTT.

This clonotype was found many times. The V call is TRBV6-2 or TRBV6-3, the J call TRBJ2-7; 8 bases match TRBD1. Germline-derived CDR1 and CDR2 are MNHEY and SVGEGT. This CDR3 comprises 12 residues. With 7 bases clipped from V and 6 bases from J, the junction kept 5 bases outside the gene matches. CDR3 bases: TGTGCCAGCACCGACAGGGGAGCCGAGCAGTACGTC. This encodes CASTDRGAEQYV.

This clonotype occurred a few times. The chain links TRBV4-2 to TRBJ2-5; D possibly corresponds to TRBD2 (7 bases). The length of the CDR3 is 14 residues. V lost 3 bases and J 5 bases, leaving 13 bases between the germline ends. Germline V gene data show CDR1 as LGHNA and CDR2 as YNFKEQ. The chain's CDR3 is CASSHEGGGETQYF. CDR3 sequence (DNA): TGTGCCAGCAGCCACGAAGGGGGAGGGGAGACCCAGTACTTC.

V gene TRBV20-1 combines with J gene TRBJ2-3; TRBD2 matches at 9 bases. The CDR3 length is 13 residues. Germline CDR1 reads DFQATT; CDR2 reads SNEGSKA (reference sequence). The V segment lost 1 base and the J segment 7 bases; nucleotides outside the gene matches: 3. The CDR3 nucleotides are TGCAGTGCTAGAGGCGGGGGGGCTTATACGCAGTATTTT. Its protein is CSARGGGAYTQYF.

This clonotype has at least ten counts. CDR3 region: CASSFQGPSSYEQYF. DNA of the CDR3: TGTGCCAGCAGCTTTCAGGGGCCTAGCTCCTACGAGCAGTACTTC. V gene TRBV7-2 combines with J gene TRBJ2-7, with D perhaps TRBD1 (6 bases). This CDR3 comprises 15 residues. Trimming took 3 bases from V and 0 from J, leaving 12 bases between them. Germline V gives CDR1 SGHTA, CDR2 FQGNSA.

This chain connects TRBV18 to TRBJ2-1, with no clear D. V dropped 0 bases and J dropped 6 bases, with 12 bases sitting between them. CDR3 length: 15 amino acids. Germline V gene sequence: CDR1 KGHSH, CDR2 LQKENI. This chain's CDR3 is CASSPPRRVGNEQFF. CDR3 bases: TGTGCCAGCTCACCACCGCGCCGAGTAGGCAATGAGCAGTTCTTC.

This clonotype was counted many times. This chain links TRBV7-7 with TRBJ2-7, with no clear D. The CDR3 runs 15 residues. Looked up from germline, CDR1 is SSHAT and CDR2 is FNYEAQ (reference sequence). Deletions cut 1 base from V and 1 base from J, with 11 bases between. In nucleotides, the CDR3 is TGTGCCAGCAGCTTAGATCTGATGCATTCCTACGAGCAGTACTTC. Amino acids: CASSLDLMHSYEQYF.

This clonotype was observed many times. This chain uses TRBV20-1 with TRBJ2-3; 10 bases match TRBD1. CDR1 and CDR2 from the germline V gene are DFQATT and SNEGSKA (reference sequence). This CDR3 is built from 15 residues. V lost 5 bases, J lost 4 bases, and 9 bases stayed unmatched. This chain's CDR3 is CSAPDRGRLADTQYF. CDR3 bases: TGCAGTGCTCCCGACAGGGGGCGGCTCGCAGATACGCAGTATTTT.

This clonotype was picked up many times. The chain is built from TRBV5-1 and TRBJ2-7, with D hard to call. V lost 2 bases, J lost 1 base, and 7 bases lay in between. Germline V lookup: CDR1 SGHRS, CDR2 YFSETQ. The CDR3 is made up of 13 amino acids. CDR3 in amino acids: CASSLQGSYEQYF. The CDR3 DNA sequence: TGCGCCAGCAGCTTACAAGGATCCTACGAGCAGTACTTC.

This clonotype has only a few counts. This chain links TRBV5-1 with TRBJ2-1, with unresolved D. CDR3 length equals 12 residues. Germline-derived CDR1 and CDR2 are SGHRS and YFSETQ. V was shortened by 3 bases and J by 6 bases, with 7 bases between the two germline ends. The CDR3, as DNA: TGCGCCAGCAGCTCCCCGGGCAATGAGCAGTTCTTC. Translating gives CASSSPGNEQFF. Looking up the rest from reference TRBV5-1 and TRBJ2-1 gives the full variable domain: KAGVTQTPRYLIKTRGQQVTLSCSPISGHRSVSWYQQTPGQGLQFLFEYFSETQRNKGNFPGRFSGRQFSNSRSEMNVSTLELGDSALYLCASSSPGNEQFFGPGTRLTVL.

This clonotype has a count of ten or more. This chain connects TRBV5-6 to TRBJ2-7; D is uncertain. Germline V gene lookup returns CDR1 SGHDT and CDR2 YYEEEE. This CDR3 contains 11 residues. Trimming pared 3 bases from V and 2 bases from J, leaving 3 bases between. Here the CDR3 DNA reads TGTGCCAGCAGCTCTACCTACGAGCAGTACTTC. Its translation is CASSSTYEQYF.

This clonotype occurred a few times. The CDR3 reads CASSAPGAGTTNNEQFF. The CDR3 DNA is TGTGCCAGCAGCGCCCCTGGCGCCGGGACCACCAACAATGAGCAGTTCTTC. The chain has TRBV9 and TRBJ2-1; tentatively, D is TRBD1 or TRBD2 (5 bases each). V was pared by 3 bases and J by 5 bases, with 21 bases between. Germline assignment: CDR1 SGDLS and CDR2 YYNGEE. There are 17 residues in the CDR3. The full variable domain, rest sourced from reference TRBV9 and TRBJ2-1, is DSGVTQTPKHLITATGQRVTLRCSPRSGDLSVYWYQQSLDQGLQFLIQYYNGEERAKGNILERFSAQQFPDLHSELNLSSLELGDSALYFCASSAPGAGTTNNEQFFGPGTRLTVL.

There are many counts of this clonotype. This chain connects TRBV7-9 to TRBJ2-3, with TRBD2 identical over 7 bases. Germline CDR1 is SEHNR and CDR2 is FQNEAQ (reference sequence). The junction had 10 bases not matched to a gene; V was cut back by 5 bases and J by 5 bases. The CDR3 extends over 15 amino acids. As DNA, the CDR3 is TGTGCCAGCAGCGCCCTAGCGGACCACGGAGATACGCAGTATTTT. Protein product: CASSALADHGDTQYF.

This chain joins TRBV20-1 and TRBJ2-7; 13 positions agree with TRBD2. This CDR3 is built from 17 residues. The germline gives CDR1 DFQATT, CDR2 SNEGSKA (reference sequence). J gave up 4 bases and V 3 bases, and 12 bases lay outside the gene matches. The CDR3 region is CSARGQLAGGPLYEQYF. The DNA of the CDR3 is TGCAGTGCTAGGGGTCAACTAGCGGGGGGGCCTTTGTACGAGCAGTACTTC.

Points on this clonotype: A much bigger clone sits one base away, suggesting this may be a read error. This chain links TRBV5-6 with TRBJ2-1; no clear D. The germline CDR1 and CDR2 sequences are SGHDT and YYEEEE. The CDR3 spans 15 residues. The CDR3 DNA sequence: TGTGGCAGCAGCTTGGGCGTAAGCTCCTACAATGAGCAGTTCTTC. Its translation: CGSSLGVSSYNEQFF.

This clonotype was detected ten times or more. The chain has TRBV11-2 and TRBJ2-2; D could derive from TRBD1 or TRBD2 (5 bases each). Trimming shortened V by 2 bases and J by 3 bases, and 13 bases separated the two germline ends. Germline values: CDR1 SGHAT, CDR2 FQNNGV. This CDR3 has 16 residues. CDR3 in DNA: TGTGCCAGCAGCTTACTCGAGGGGATATACACCGGGGAGCTGTTTTTT. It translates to CASSLLEGIYTGELFF. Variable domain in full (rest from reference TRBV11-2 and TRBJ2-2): EAGVAQSPRYKIIEKRQSVAFWCNPISGHATLYWYQQILGQGPKLLIQFQNNGVVDDSQLPKDRFSAERLKGVDSTLKIQPAKLEDSAVYLCASSLLEGIYTGELFFGEGSRLTVL.

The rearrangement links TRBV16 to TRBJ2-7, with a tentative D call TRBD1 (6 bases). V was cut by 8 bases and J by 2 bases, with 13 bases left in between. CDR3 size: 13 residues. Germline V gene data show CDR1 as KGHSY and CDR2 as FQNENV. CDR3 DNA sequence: TGTGCCAGCCTCCGGGACAACACCTACGAGCAGTACTTC. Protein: CASLRDNTYEQYF.